A selection of T cell receptor beta chains follows, all from one sample in a study of blood T cell repertoires in COVID-19. Produced via immunoSEQ multiplex PCR; TCRdb's table is partial and in-frame only. Among 150,000 or so clones listed, 80% to 85% were seen once. Sequencing input: PBMCs or T cells enriched from blood (not recorded which). The source is a woman in her fifties or sixties who had been exposed to COVID-19. Each CDR3 is given with its conserved first and last residue. A D gene is named only where the DNA matches it firmly. Size tells how often a clone was seen (once, few, many) or the class of an expanded clone, and some rows leave it out.

size	V	length	J	D	DNA	CDR3
NA	TRBV6-6	14	TRBJ1-2	NA	TGTGCCAGCAGGGGCATACCCTCTAACTATGGCTACACCTTC	CASRGIPSNYGYTF
NA	TRBV5-8	14	TRBJ1-1	NA	TGTGCCAGCAGCTTGGGCGGGGCCGGAACTGAAGCTTTCTTT	CASSLGGAGTEAFF
NA	TRBV19	16	TRBJ2-2	TRBD2	TGTGCCAGTATTGATCCGGGAGGGCCGAGAGCCGGGGAGCTGTTTTTT	CASIDPGGPRAGELFF
NA	TRBV7-7	14	TRBJ2-1	TRBD1	TGTGCCAGCAGCCCCAGGACAGGGGGCAATGAGCAGTTCTTC	CASSPRTGGNEQFF
NA	TRBV5-4	13	TRBJ1-4	NA	TGTGCCAGCAGCTTGGCCGGGGATGAAAAACTGTTTTTT	CASSLAGDEKLFF
NA	TRBV7-2	16	TRBJ2-3	NA	TGTGCCAGCAGCTTAAGATGGGATCCGGGGAAGGATACGCAGTATTTT	CASSLRWDPGKDTQYF
NA	TRBV4-1	16	TRBJ2-3	TRBD2	TGCGCCAGCAGCCAAGACGACGGCGGGAGCTTAGATACGCAGTATTTT	CASSQDDGGSLDTQYF
NA	TRBV27	15	TRBJ1-2	TRBD1	TGTGCCATCCCCCCAGGGACAGGGTCCAACTATGGCTACACCTTC	CAIPPGTGSNYGYTF
NA	TRBV5-5	14	TRBJ1-1	NA	TGTGCCAGCAGCGTACAGGGTCTGAACACTGAAGCTTTCTTT	CASSVQGLNTEAFF
once	TRBV4-3	16	TRBJ2-1	TRBD2	TGCGCCAGCAGCCAAGATCTACTAGCGGCTTACAATGAGCAGTTCTTC	CASSQDLLAAYNEQFF
NA	TRBV27	16	TRBJ2-1	NA	TGTGCCAGCAGTTTACCCCCAGCGGAAGCCAGGCATGAGCAGTTCTTC	CASSLPPAEARHEQFF
few	TRBV5-1	17	TRBJ1-2	NA	TGCGCCAGCAGCTTGGAAGCCAGTCGCGCTAGTAACTATGGCTACACCTTC	CASSLEASRASNYGYTF
NA	TRBV5-1	19	TRBJ2-4	TRBD2	TGCGCCAGCAGCTTGTCTGCGGGGGGTCAGTACTCAGCCAAAAACATTCAGTACTTC	CASSLSAGGQYSAKNIQYF
once	TRBV7-8	15	TRBJ1-6	TRBD1	TGTGCCAGCAGCTCCGGGACAGGGACGGGATCACCCCTCCACTTT	CASSSGTGTGSPLHF
NA	TRBV6-2/TRBV6-3	13	TRBJ1-1	TRBD1	TGTGCCAGCAGTTACTTCACAGGGGGTGAAGCTTTCTTT	CASSYFTGGEAFF
NA	TRBV6-5	15	TRBJ1-2	NA	TGTGCCAGCAGTTACTTGGGGGGGCGCAGCTATGGCTACACCTTC	CASSYLGGRSYGYTF
NA	TRBV10-2	13	TRBJ1-2	NA	TGCGCCACCTCGTCAGGTTTCGACTATGGCTACACCTTC	CATSSGFDYGYTF
few	TRBV6-1	16	TRBJ2-2	TRBD2	TGTGCCAGCAGTGAAGCGGGACTAGCGATCACCGGGGAGCTGTTTTTT	CASSEAGLAITGELFF
NA	TRBV7-8	15	TRBJ1-4	TRBD1	TGTGCCAGCAGCGATGACAGGGTAGGGGATGAAAAACTGTTTTTT	CASSDDRVGDEKLFF
NA	TRBV18	15	TRBJ1-5	TRBD1	TGTGCCAGCTCACCAGGACAGGGGAACCGTCAGCCCCAGCATTTT	CASSPGQGNRQPQHF
once	TRBV4-2	15	TRBJ1-1	TRBD1	TGTGCCAGCAGCCAACCACAGGGGAGTGGGACTGAAGCTTTCTTT	CASSQPQGSGTEAFF
NA	TRBV21-1	16	TRBJ2-7	NA	TGTGCCAGCAGCAACACTAGCGGGGGGCCTGTCTACGAGCAGTACTTC	CASSNTSGGPVYEQYF
NA	TRBV9	17	TRBJ2-1	TRBD2	TGTGCCAGCAGCGTATACCAGACTAGCGGGAGGGACAATGAGCAGTTCTTC	CASSVYQTSGRDNEQFF
NA	TRBV4-1	16	TRBJ1-6	NA	TGCGCCAGCAGCCAGGGAAACAGGCCGGATAATTCACCCCTCCACTTT	CASSQGNRPDNSPLHF